This T cell receptor (beta chain) stems from a study of OX40 agonist ivuxolimab in advanced cancers. On the study more broadly: The dose-escalation group included hepatocellular carcinoma, melanoma, renal cell carcinoma and head and neck cancer. Eligibility admitted prior anti-PD-1, anti-PD-L1 or anti-CTLA-4 therapy; 30% to 40% had some.

In regard to this clone: Its antigen is not identified.

The data were produced by immunoSEQ multiplex PCR, yet TCRdb's version contains in-frame clones alone and is incomplete. The sample contains approximately 40,000 clones, approximately 90% of which appear only once. Study observations and caveats: The average count of expanded clones was higher among CD8+ T cells than among CD4+.

Blood draws occurred at baseline, cycle 4 day 1, and cycle 7 day 1. The TCR sequence derives from an adult with an advanced solid tumor such as melanoma, head and neck, liver or kidney cancer. The source was CD4+ or CD8+ T cells sorted from blood, collected in a trial of the OX40 agonist ivuxolimab.

This CDR3 is CATSSGGTSGSASETQYF. DNA of the CDR3: TGTGCCACCAGCAGTGGGGGGACTAGCGGGAGTGCTTCAGAGACCCAGTACTTC. The chain carries TRBV15 and TRBJ2-5; 14 nucleotides agree with TRBD2. CDR3 length: 18 residues. V lost 3 bases and J lost 4; bases outside the gene matches: 10. Germline assignment: CDR1 LNHNV and CDR2 YYDKDF (reference sequence).